Below, 13 T cell receptor beta chains from the same sample are listed, as sequenced in a study of blood T cell repertoires in COVID-19. Produced via immunoSEQ multiplex PCR; TCRdb's table is partial and in-frame only. The table shows 85,000 to 130,000 clones, with 65% to 90% occurring only once. Sequencing was performed on peripheral blood. Every receptor here comes from a man between 60 and 70 years old with acute or convalescent COVID-19.

CDR3 amino acids: CASSLGLAGGYNEQFF. In DNA, the CDR3 is TGCGCCAGCAGCTTGGGGCTAGCGGGGGGGTACAATGAGCAGTTCTTC. The chain couples TRBV5-1 to TRBJ2-1; 12 bases fit TRBD2. Germline assignment: CDR1 SGHRS and CDR2 YFSETQ. The CDR3 length is 16 residues. Trimming removed 0 bases from V and 4 bases from J; junction bases left unmatched: 2.

This chain links TRBV6-6 with TRBJ2-1, with 12 bases identical to TRBD2. The CDR3 is 18 amino acids. V was clipped by 5 bases and J by 3 bases; unmatched bases: 11. Germline V gene sequence: CDR1 MNHNY, CDR2 SVGAGI (reference sequence). The CDR3 sequence: CASSPLAGGPKDYNEQFF. CDR3 DNA sequence: TGTGCCAGCAGTCCCCTAGCGGGAGGGCCCAAAGACTACAATGAGCAGTTCTTC.

This clone was found many times. V is TRBV29-1 and J is TRBJ1-1, with 8 bases identical to TRBD1. Germline CDR1 reads SQVTM; CDR2 reads ANQGSEA. This CDR3 contains 13 residues. V dropped 7 bases and J dropped 5; count of bases not matched to a gene: 9. The CDR3 nucleotides are TGCAGCGGCAGACAGGGGTATCAGACTGAAGCTTTCTTT. Its translation is CSGRQGYQTEAFF. The entire variable domain, with the rest obtained from reference TRBV29-1 and TRBJ1-1, is as follows: SAVISQKPSRDICQRGTSLTIQCQVDSQVTMMFWYRQQPGQSLTLIATANQGSEATYESGFVIDKFPISRPNLTFSTLTVSNMSPEDSSIYLCSGRQGYQTEAFFGQGTRLTVV.

The CDR3 bases are TGTGCCAGCAGCTTCTCTATTCAGGGGTTTACAGATACGCAGTATTTT. Its protein is CASSFSIQGFTDTQYF. The chain is built from TRBV7-9 and TRBJ2-3; TRBD1 is a possible D gene (6 bases). This CDR3 is built from 16 residues. V gave up 3 bases and J gave up 3 bases, with 16 bases separating them. CDR1 SEHNR and CDR2 FQNEAQ come from the germline V gene (reference sequence).

The chain carries TRBV7-3 and TRBJ2-1; 13 bases are shared with TRBD2. This CDR3 has 16 amino acids. Germline lookup yields CDR1 SGHTA and CDR2 FQGTGA. The trim removed 4 bases at V and 7 bases at J, leaving 7 bases unmatched. CDR3 protein: CASSSWGTSGMNEQFF. The CDR3, as DNA: TGTGCCAGCAGCTCCTGGGGGACTAGCGGGATGAATGAGCAGTTCTTC.

This clone was detected once. The rearrangement joins TRBV2 to TRBJ2-2; the match to TRBD1 covers 7 bases. V gave up 7 bases and J gave up 3 bases; unmatched junction bases: 5. The CDR3 length is 14 residues. The germline CDR1 and CDR2 sequences are SNHLY and FYNNEI. CDR3 sequence: CASKFQGDTGELFF. Written as DNA, the CDR3 is TGTGCCAGCAAATTTCAGGGGGACACCGGGGAGCTGTTTTTT.

The chain uses TRBV13 and TRBJ1-1; weak D call: TRBD1 (5 bases). The CDR3 contains 14 residues. The V end was cut by 3 bases, the J end by 2 bases, with 10 bases between. Germline CDR1 and CDR2: PRHDT and FYEKMQ (reference sequence). The CDR3 coding sequence is TGTGCCAGCAGCTTGGGGCGTAGTAACACTGAAGCTTTCTTT. Translating gives CASSLGRSNTEAFF.

The chain combines TRBV5-4 with TRBJ1-6; D call uncertain. The CDR3 runs 15 residues. Trimming cost V 0 bases and J 10 bases, with 14 bases left between them. Germline lookup yields CDR1 SGHNT and CDR2 YYREEE (reference sequence). CDR3 in amino acids: CASSLGATNQSPLHF. The CDR3 DNA follows: TGTGCCAGCAGCTTGGGGGCTACCAACCAATCACCCCTCCACTTT.

The CDR3 DNA is TGTGCCAGCAGTCCCATAGCGGACCGCACAGATACGCAGTATTTT. This translates into CASSPIADRTDTQYF. J is TRBJ2-3 and V is TRBV7-2, with D possibly being TRBD2 (6 bases). The CDR3 totals 15 residues. The V and J ends lost 6 bases and 1 base respectively, with 14 bases between them. Germline V gene data show CDR1 as SGHTA and CDR2 as FQGNSA.

The chain uses TRBV19 and TRBJ1-5; 8 positions match TRBD1. The CDR3 runs to 13 residues. Germline V gene sequence: CDR1 LNHDA, CDR2 SQIVND (reference sequence). The J segment lost 7 bases and the V segment lost 5 bases, leaving 4 bases of the junction unmatched. The CDR3 loop reads CASSQTGEQPQHF. In DNA form, the CDR3 reads TGTGCCAGTAGTCAGACAGGGGAGCAGCCCCAGCATTTT.

V usage is TRBV10-3 and J usage is TRBJ1-2; D remains ambiguous. Trimming removed 6 bases from V and 6 bases from J, with 20 bases in between. CDR1 and CDR2 (germline): ENHRY, SYGVKD. This CDR3 spans 15 amino acids. CDR3 amino acids: CAISRISRGGHGYTF. CDR3 nucleotide sequence: TGTGCCATCAGCCGAATCTCGCGGGGAGGGCATGGCTACACCTTC.

The chain combines TRBV24-1 with TRBJ1-2, with a tentative D call TRBD1 (6 bases). Germline-derived CDR1 and CDR2 are KGHDR and SFDVKD. The V end lost 4 bases, the J end lost 2 bases, and 16 bases lay between the germline ends. The length of the CDR3 is 16 residues. The CDR3 coding sequence is TGTGCCACCAGTGACCCGCGGCGGGGGCTGAACTATGGCTACACCTTC. This encodes CATSDPRRGLNYGYTF.

A single count supports this clone. The chain combines TRBV7-9 with TRBJ1-1; D possibly corresponds to TRBD1 (6 bases). The germline V gene has CDR1 SEHNR and CDR2 FQNEAQ (reference sequence). V shed 4 bases and J shed 5 bases, with 14 bases lying between them. The CDR3 is 14 residues long. CDR3 DNA sequence: TGTGCCAGCAGCTCACAGGGCACGGGAACTGAAGCTTTCTTT. Encoded protein: CASSSQGTGTEAFF.